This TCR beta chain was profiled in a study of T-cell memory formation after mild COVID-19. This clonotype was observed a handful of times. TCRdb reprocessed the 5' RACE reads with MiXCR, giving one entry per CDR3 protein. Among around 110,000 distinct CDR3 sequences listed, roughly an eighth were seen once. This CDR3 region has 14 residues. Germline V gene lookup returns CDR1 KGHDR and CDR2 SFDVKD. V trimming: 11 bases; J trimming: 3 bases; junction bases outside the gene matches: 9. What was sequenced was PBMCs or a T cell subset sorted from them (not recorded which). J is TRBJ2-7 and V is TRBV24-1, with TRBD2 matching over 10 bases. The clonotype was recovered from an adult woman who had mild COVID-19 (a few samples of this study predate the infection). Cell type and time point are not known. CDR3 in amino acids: CAILPASGSYEQYF. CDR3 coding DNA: TGTGCCATCCTCCCCGCTAGCGGGAGCTACGAGCAGTACTTC.